Below, 13 T cell receptor beta chains from the same sample are listed, as sequenced in a study of T-cell memory formation after mild COVID-19. Each CDR3 protein gets one entry after TCRdb re-called the 5' RACE reads with MiXCR. In the table there are under 400,000 distinct CDR3 sequences, 25% to 30% of which are singletons. The sample consisted of PBMCs or a T cell subset sorted from them (not recorded which). Every receptor here comes from an adult woman who had mild COVID-19 (a few samples of this study predate the infection). Cell type and time point are not known.

V usage is TRBV7-2 and J usage is TRBJ2-7, with TRBD2 matching over 11 bases. V shed 5 bases, J shed 6 bases, and the junction held 9 bases outside the gene matches. The CDR3 consists of 15 residues. Per germline, CDR1 SGHTA and CDR2 FQGNSA. DNA for the CDR3: TGTGCCAGCAGCATGCGACTAGCGGGACGGAGCGAGCAGTACTTC. It yields the protein CASSMRLAGRSEQYF.

V and J are TRBV5-1 and TRBJ2-2; D might be TRBD2 (6 bases). Trimming left V 0 bases short and J 8 bases short, with 14 bases between. The CDR3 covers 15 residues. CDR1 SGHRS and CDR2 YFSETQ come from the germline V gene. The DNA for the CDR3 is TGCGCCAGCAGCTTGGCTCTAGCGCCGGGGGGGGAGCTGTTTTTT. It encodes CASSLALAPGGELFF. Full variable domain (remainder filled in from reference TRBV5-1 and TRBJ2-2): KAGVTQTPRYLIKTRGQQVTLSCSPISGHRSVSWYQQTPGQGLQFLFEYFSETQRNKGNFPGRFSGRQFSNSRSEMNVSTLELGDSALYLCASSLALAPGGELFFGEGSRLTVL.

This clonotype showed up just a few times. The chain has TRBV12-3 or TRBV12-4 and TRBJ2-7; the D gene is possibly TRBD2 (5 bases). The CDR3 has 14 amino acids. Trimming left V 6 bases short and J 0 bases short, with 12 bases between. The CDR3: CASRSSGFSYEQYF. The DNA of the CDR3 is TGTGCCAGCAGGTCCAGCGGATTCTCCTACGAGCAGTACTTC.

The rearrangement joins TRBV5-1 to TRBJ2-1; D is perhaps TRBD1 (8 bases). The CDR3 contains 13 residues. The V end was cut by 5 bases, the J end by 5 bases, with 11 bases between. In germline, CDR1 is SGHRS, CDR2 YFSETQ. The CDR3 nucleotides are TGCGCCAGCAGACAGGGGGGGAACAATGAGCAGTTCTTC. Its protein product is CASRQGGNNEQFF.

The CDR3 is CAWNVGPSEAFF. DNA for the CDR3: TGTGCCTGGAACGTCGGACCGAGTGAAGCTTTCTTT. V is TRBV30 and J is TRBJ1-1, with D hard to call. The length of the CDR3 is 12 residues. The germline CDR1 and CDR2 sequences are GTSNPN and SVGIG (reference sequence). Deletions cut 4 bases from V and 7 bases from J, with 13 bases between.

This clonotype was detected only a few times. The chain carries TRBV21-1 and TRBJ2-5; TRBD1 reflects the table's D call only, with no check against the DNA. TRBV21-1 is designated a pseudogene. This CDR3 has 16 residues. The CDR3 nucleotides read TGTGCCAGCAGCACCCGGACAGCCACAGTGCTCTATACCCAGTACTTC. Translated: CASSTRTATVLYTQYF.

The chain is built from TRBV6-5 and TRBJ2-3; 8 bases map to TRBD2. CDR3 length: 15 amino acids. Per germline, CDR1 MNHEY and CDR2 SVGAGI. The J segment lost 2 bases and the V segment lost 5 bases, leaving 6 bases of the junction unmatched. CDR3 coding DNA: TGTGCCAGCAGTCTCAGCGGGAGCCCCACAGATACGCAGTATTTT. This translates into CASSLSGSPTDTQYF.

This clonotype was observed a handful of times. The chain combines TRBV6-5 with TRBJ2-2; D gene ambiguous. Per the germline V gene, CDR1 is MNHEY and CDR2 is SVGAGI. The CDR3 loop spans 13 amino acids. V lost 5 bases and J 6 bases, leaving 10 bases between the germline ends. DNA for the CDR3: TGTGCCAGCAGTCCTCTACCATCCGGGGAGCTGTTTTTT. This encodes CASSPLPSGELFF.

The chain has TRBV6-5 and TRBJ2-1, with D possibly called TRBD1 or TRBD2 (5 bases each). The CDR3 loop spans 14 amino acids. Germline loops: CDR1 MNHEY, CDR2 SVGAGI. V was pared by 4 bases and J by 10 bases, with 17 bases between. CDR3 residues: CASSLAKRGSEQFF. The CDR3, as DNA: TGTGCCAGCAGTTTGGCCAAGAGGGGTTCAGAGCAGTTCTTC.

The V gene is TRBV4-3, the J gene TRBJ2-1; D call uncertain. This CDR3 contains 15 residues. Germline assignment: CDR1 LGHNA and CDR2 YSLEER. V was pared by 4 bases and J by 0 bases, with 10 bases between. Here the CDR3 reads CASSPESSSYNEQFF. The CDR3 coding sequence is TGCGCCAGCAGCCCAGAGTCCAGCTCCTACAATGAGCAGTTCTTC.

The gene calls are TRBV24-1 and TRBJ2-3; 8 nucleotides align to TRBD1. V lost 2 bases to trimming and J lost 7 bases; unmatched junction nucleotides: 7. CDR3 length: 15 amino acids. The germline CDR1 and CDR2 sequences are KGHDR and SFDVKD. The CDR3 loop is CATSDSSRDRHTQYF. The CDR3, as DNA: TGTGCCACCAGTGATTCGTCCCGGGACAGGCATACGCAGTATTTT.

The V call is TRBV7-2, the J call TRBJ2-1; the D gene is possibly TRBD2 (6 bases). With 4 bases removed from V and 0 bases from J, the gap between germline ends came to 13 bases. The germline V gene has CDR1 SGHTA and CDR2 FQGNSA. The CDR3 is 16 amino acids. CDR3 protein: CASSSRGKSSYNEQFF. CDR3 DNA sequence: TGTGCCAGCAGCTCCCGGGGGAAAAGCTCCTACAATGAGCAGTTCTTC.

This clonotype was found a few times. CDR3 sequence: CASSELAGATDTQYF. The DNA for the CDR3 is TGTGCCAGCAGTGAACTAGCGGGGGCCACAGATACGCAGTATTTT. The chain is built from TRBV2 and TRBJ2-3, with 10 bases matching TRBD2. This CDR3 comprises 15 residues. V dropped 2 bases and J dropped 2; count of bases not matched to a gene: 1. In germline, CDR1 is SNHLY, CDR2 FYNNEI.